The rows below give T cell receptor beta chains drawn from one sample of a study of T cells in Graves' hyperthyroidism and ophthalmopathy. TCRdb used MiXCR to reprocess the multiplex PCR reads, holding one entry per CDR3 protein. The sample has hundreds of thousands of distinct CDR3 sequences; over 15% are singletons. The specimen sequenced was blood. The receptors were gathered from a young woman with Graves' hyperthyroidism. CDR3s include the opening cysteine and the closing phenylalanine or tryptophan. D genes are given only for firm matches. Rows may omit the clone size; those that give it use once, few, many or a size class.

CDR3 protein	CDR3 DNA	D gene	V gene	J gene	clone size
CASSSPGQGPYEQYF	TGTGCCAGCAGTTCTCCGGGACAGGGTCCCTACGAGCAGTACTTC	TRBD1	TRBV28	TRBJ2-7	many
CSVDVAGGTQFF	TGCAGCGTTGACGTGGCGGGAGGAACGCAGTTCTTC	TRBD2	TRBV29-1	TRBJ2-1	-
CASSLGSGTQETQYF	TGTGCCAGCAGTTTAGGTAGCGGGACTCAAGAGACCCAGTACTTC	TRBD2	TRBV28	TRBJ2-5	few
CASSPTDREEQFF	TGTGCCAGCAGTCCGACCGACAGGGAGGAGCAGTTCTTC	TRBD1	TRBV27	TRBJ2-1	-
CASSLDGLLGGQTGNTQYF	TGTGCCAGCAGCTTAGACGGGTTGCTGGGGGGCCAGACAGGGAATACGCAGTATTTT	-	TRBV11-2	TRBJ2-3	-
CASTVGRATEAFF	TGTGCCAGCACCGTCGGACGTGCCACTGAAGCTTTCTTT	-	TRBV18	TRBJ1-1	-
CASSHSGSSYNEQFF	TGCGCCAGCAGCCATAGCGGGAGCTCCTACAATGAGCAGTTCTTC	TRBD2	TRBV5-1	TRBJ2-1	few
CASEGGPYEQYF	TGTGCCAGTGAAGGGGGTCCCTACGAGCAGTACTTC	-	TRBV2	TRBJ2-7	many
CASSLVVGRSQETQYF	TGTGCCAGCAGCTTAGTAGTCGGGCGGTCCCAAGAGACCCAGTACTTC	-	TRBV7-9	TRBJ2-5	many
CASSRDQETQYF	TGTGCCAGCTCACGGGACCAAGAGACCCAGTACTTC	-	TRBV18	TRBJ2-5	many
CASAQGAGTNEKLFF	TGTGCCAGCGCGCAGGGGGCAGGAACTAATGAAAAACTGTTTTTT	TRBD1	TRBV7-9	TRBJ1-4	-
CASSSPGSDQETQYF	TGTGCCAGCAGTTCGCCCGGGAGCGACCAAGAGACCCAGTACTTC	-	TRBV28	TRBJ2-5	many
CASSQGPGQGAETQYF	TGTGCCAGCAGCCAAGGACCGGGACAGGGGGCAGAGACCCAGTACTTC	TRBD1	TRBV14	TRBJ2-5	few
CATSRGETQYF	TGTGCCACGTCGAGGGGAGAGACCCAGTACTTC	-	TRBV6-1	TRBJ2-5	few
CASSPIGGPQNTEAFF	TGTGCCAGCTCACCAATCGGAGGACCCCAGAACACTGAAGCTTTCTTT	-	TRBV18	TRBJ1-1	few
CRVPGTSGSYEQYF	TGCAGGGTCCCCGGGACTAGCGGTTCTTACGAGCAGTACTTC	TRBD2	TRBV20-1	TRBJ2-7	-
CASSADLLAYEQYF	TGCGCCAGCAGCGCGGACTTGCTGGCCTACGAGCAGTACTTC	-	TRBV5-1	TRBJ2-7	-
CASSLGAPTGNEQFF	TGTGCCAGCAGTTTAGGCGCGCCCACGGGAAATGAGCAGTTCTTC	-	TRBV28	TRBJ2-1	many
CASMISGSGYEQYF	TGTGCCAGCATGATAAGCGGGTCTGGCTACGAGCAGTACTTC	-	TRBV6-1	TRBJ2-7	many
CSAAKDRFF	TGCAGTGCTGCGAAGGACCGGTTCTTC	-	TRBV20-1	TRBJ2-1	many
CASTLTGGYTEAFF	TGTGCCAGCACCCTGACAGGGGGCTACACTGAAGCTTTCTTT	TRBD1	TRBV12-3/TRBV12-4	TRBJ1-1	many
CASSPLLGTGLYEQYF	TGTGCCAGCTCTCCCCTTTTAGGGACAGGACTATACGAGCAGTACTTC	TRBD1	TRBV18	TRBJ2-7	few
CASSVGGTESYEQYF	TGTGCCAGCAGCGTAGGGGGGACAGAATCCTACGAGCAGTACTTC	TRBD1	TRBV9	TRBJ2-7	few
CSVVGQGVETQYF	TGCAGCGTTGTAGGACAGGGTGTAGAGACCCAGTACTTC	TRBD1	TRBV29-1	TRBJ2-5	-